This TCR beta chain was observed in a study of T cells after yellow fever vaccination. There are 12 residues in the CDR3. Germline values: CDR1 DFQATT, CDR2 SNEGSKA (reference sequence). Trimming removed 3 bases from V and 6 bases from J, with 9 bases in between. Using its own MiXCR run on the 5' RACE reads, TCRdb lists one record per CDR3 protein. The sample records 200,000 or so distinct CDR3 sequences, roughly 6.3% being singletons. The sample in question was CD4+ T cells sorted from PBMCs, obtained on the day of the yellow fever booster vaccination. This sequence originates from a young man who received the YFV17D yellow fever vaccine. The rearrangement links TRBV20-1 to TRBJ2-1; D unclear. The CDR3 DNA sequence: TGCAGTGCTAGCGGTCCGACCAATGAGCAGTTCTTC. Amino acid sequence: CSASGPTNEQFF.